This T cell receptor beta chain was profiled in a study of T-cell memory formation after mild COVID-19. Study-wide background: For the most part, TCR clusters were specific to one donor. Study-wide results and limits: Contracting clones from day 15 to 85 had balanced CD4/CD8; later expanders favoured CD4+. Cross-reactive memory apparently joined, as some responding clones appeared in pre-infection memory. For contracting clones, CD4+ ones sat mainly in CM and EM, CD8+ in EMRA.

TCRdb used MiXCR to reprocess the 5' RACE reads, holding one entry per CDR3 protein. The sample has a few hundred thousand distinct CDR3 sequences; more than 20% are singletons. The V gene's germline CDR1 is ENHRY and CDR2 SYGVKD. V shed 0 bases and J shed 2 bases, with 6 bases lying between them. CDR3 length: 14 amino acids. As concerns this clonotype: Its matching antigen is unknown.

The sequence was obtained from an adult woman who had mild COVID-19 (a few samples of this study predate the infection). Cell type and time point are not known. V is TRBV10-3 and J is TRBJ2-3; D is unclear. The sequencing input was PBMCs or a T cell subset sorted from them (not recorded which). Here the CDR3 reads CAISESVLTDTQYF. The CDR3 nucleotides are TGTGCCATCAGTGAGTCGGTCCTCACAGATACGCAGTATTTT.